The source of this TCR beta chain is a study of CD4+ T cells in melanoma. Study conclusions and caveats: Diverse differentiation states were reported for melanoma neoantigen-specific CD4+ T cells.

Trimming left V 2 bases short and J 0 bases short, with 8 bases between. The CDR3 totals 15 residues. The germline V gene has CDR1 SGHTA and CDR2 FQGTGA. Produced via immunoSEQ multiplex PCR; TCRdb's table is partial and in-frame only. The sample carries about 22,000 clones, over 75% recorded once. To note about this clone: The antigen remains undetermined.

This receptor was obtained from a human donor with melanoma. The chain recombines TRBV7-3 with TRBJ2-1, with D uncertain. Sequencing was carried out using cells from a culture (not recorded whether cultured in vitro). DNA for the CDR3: TGTGCCAGCAGCTTAGGTGCCGGCTCCTACAATGAGCAGTTCTTC. Its translation: CASSLGAGSYNEQFF.